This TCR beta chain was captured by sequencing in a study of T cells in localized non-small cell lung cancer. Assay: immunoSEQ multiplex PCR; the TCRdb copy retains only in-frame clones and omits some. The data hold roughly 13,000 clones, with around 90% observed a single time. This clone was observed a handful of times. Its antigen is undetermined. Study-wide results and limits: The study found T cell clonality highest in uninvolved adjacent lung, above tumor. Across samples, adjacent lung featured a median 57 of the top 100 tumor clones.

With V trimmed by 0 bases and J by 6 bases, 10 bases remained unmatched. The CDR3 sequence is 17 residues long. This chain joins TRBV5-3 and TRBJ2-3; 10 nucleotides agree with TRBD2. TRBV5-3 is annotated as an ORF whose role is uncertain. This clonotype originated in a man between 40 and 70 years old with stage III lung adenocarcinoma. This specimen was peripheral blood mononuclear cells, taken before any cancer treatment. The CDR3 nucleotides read TGTGCCAGAAGCTTGGGGGTGACTAGCGGGTTAAACGATACGCAGTATTTT. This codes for CARSLGVTSGLNDTQYF.